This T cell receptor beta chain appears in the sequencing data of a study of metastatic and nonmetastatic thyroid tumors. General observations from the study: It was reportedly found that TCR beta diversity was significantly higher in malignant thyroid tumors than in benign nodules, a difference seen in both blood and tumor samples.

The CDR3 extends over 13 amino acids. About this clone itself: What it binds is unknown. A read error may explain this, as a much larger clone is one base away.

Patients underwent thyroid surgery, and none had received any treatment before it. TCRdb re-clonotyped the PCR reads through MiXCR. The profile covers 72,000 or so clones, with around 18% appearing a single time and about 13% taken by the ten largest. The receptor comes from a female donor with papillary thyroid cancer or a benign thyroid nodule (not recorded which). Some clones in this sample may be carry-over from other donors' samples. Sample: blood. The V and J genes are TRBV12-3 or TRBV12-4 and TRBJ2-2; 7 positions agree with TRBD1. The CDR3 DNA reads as TGTGCCAGCGACACACAGGGGACCGGGGAGCTGCTTTTT. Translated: CASDTQGTGELLF.